This is a list of T cell receptor beta chains from one sample in a study of blood T cell repertoires in COVID-19. Measured with immunoSEQ multiplex PCR; TCRdb has only the in-frame clones, and not every one. The sample has around 500,000 clones, around 89% seen once; the top ten hold 1.8%. Sequenced material: PBMCs or T cells enriched from blood (not recorded which). These TCRs come from a middle-aged woman who had recovered from COVID-19. CDR3s include the opening cysteine and the closing phenylalanine or tryptophan. D genes are given only for firm matches. Only some rows state a clone size, as once, few, many or a class for expanded clones.

cdr3_nt: TGTGCCATCACAGCAGGGTACTATAGCAATCAGCCCCAGCATTTT
cdr3_aa: CAITAGYYSNQPQHF
d_call: -
j_call: TRBJ1-5
clone_size: -
v_call: TRBV27

cdr3_nt: TGTGCCAGCAGCCAACGACTAGCGGGAGGGTACTCTGGGGCCAACGTCCTGACTTTC
cdr3_aa: CASSQRLAGGYSGANVLTF
d_call: TRBD2
j_call: TRBJ2-6
clone_size: once
v_call: TRBV3-1/TRBV3-2

cdr3_nt: TGTGCCAGCAGCGTTAGTGGCCAGGGATACAATGAGCAGTTCTTC
cdr3_aa: CASSVSGQGYNEQFF
d_call: -
j_call: TRBJ2-1
clone_size: few
v_call: TRBV7-9

cdr3_nt: TGTGCCAGTAGTATAGAAGGGGACAGGGGATTGGGACGAAATCAGCCCCAGCATTTT
cdr3_aa: CASSIEGDRGLGRNQPQHF
d_call: TRBD1
j_call: TRBJ1-5
clone_size: -
v_call: TRBV19

cdr3_nt: TGCGCCAGCACCCTAGAGGCAGGGGGCGATGAGACCCAGTACTTC
cdr3_aa: CASTLEAGGDETQYF
d_call: TRBD1
j_call: TRBJ2-5
clone_size: -
v_call: TRBV5-1

cdr3_nt: TGTGCCAGCAGTTCGTGGACCGGACTAGCAACTAATGAAAAACTGTTTTTT
cdr3_aa: CASSSWTGLATNEKLFF
d_call: -
j_call: TRBJ1-4
clone_size: -
v_call: TRBV27

cdr3_nt: TGTGCCAGCAGCCCGACTAGCCTCTCCTACAATGAGCAGTTCTTC
cdr3_aa: CASSPTSLSYNEQFF
d_call: TRBD2
j_call: TRBJ2-1
clone_size: -
v_call: TRBV11-2

cdr3_nt: TGTGCCAGCAGCCGGGAGCTTACAGATACGCAGTATTTT
cdr3_aa: CASSRELTDTQYF
d_call: -
j_call: TRBJ2-3
clone_size: once
v_call: TRBV7-8

cdr3_nt: TGTGCCAGCAGTCAACGACAGGGAGGCTACACCTTC
cdr3_aa: CASSQRQGGYTF
d_call: TRBD1
j_call: TRBJ1-2
clone_size: once
v_call: TRBV6-5

cdr3_nt: TGTGCCAGCAGCTTAGGGTCTAGCGGGAGGGCGTCATTGGCAGATACGCAGTATTTT
cdr3_aa: CASSLGSSGRASLADTQYF
d_call: TRBD2
j_call: TRBJ2-3
clone_size: once
v_call: TRBV7-8

cdr3_nt: TGTGCCAGCATACACAGGGGCCCCTGGAACACTGAAGCTTTCTTT
cdr3_aa: CASIHRGPWNTEAFF
d_call: TRBD1
j_call: TRBJ1-1
clone_size: -
v_call: TRBV6-5

cdr3_nt: TGTGCCAGCATCCGAACACTAGCGGGTTCCTACGAGCAGTACTTC
cdr3_aa: CASIRTLAGSYEQYF
d_call: TRBD2
j_call: TRBJ2-7
clone_size: -
v_call: TRBV7-2

cdr3_nt: TGTGCCAGCAGCGAACCCGGACAGGGAAGAGGGTATGGCTACACCTTC
cdr3_aa: CASSEPGQGRGYGYTF
d_call: TRBD1
j_call: TRBJ1-2
clone_size: -
v_call: TRBV11-2

cdr3_nt: TGTGCCAGCAGTTACCAACGGACAGGGGGCCACACTGAAGCTTTCTTT
cdr3_aa: CASSYQRTGGHTEAFF
d_call: TRBD1
j_call: TRBJ1-1
clone_size: -
v_call: TRBV6-2/TRBV6-3

cdr3_nt: TGTGCCAGCAGCTTAGCTGGCGGGGGAGAGCAGTACTTC
cdr3_aa: CASSLAGGGEQYF
d_call: TRBD2
j_call: TRBJ2-7
clone_size: -
v_call: TRBV7-9

cdr3_nt: TGTGCCAGCAGTTATCATACTCTGGGCAATCAGCCCCAGCATTTT
cdr3_aa: CASSYHTLGNQPQHF
d_call: -
j_call: TRBJ1-5
clone_size: -
v_call: TRBV6-2/TRBV6-3

cdr3_nt: TGTGCCAGCAGTTCCGGGACTAGCCCGTACAATGAGCAGTTCTTC
cdr3_aa: CASSSGTSPYNEQFF
d_call: TRBD2
j_call: TRBJ2-1
clone_size: -
v_call: TRBV6-6

cdr3_nt: TGTGCCGCCGACAGGGGGCCCGACTACGAGCAGTACTTC
cdr3_aa: CAADRGPDYEQYF
d_call: TRBD1
j_call: TRBJ2-7
clone_size: -
v_call: TRBV10-3

cdr3_nt: TGTGCCAGCAGTTACTCCGGACAGGGGGCCGGCGAGCAGTACTTC
cdr3_aa: CASSYSGQGAGEQYF
d_call: TRBD1
j_call: TRBJ2-7
clone_size: -
v_call: TRBV6-5

cdr3_nt: TGCGCCAGCAGCCAACCGACTAGCGGGCACAATGAGCAGTTCTTC
cdr3_aa: CASSQPTSGHNEQFF
d_call: TRBD2
j_call: TRBJ2-1
clone_size: -
v_call: TRBV4-1

cdr3_nt: TGTGCCAGCAGCAACGAGCCCGGGTCGTACGAGCAGTACTTC
cdr3_aa: CASSNEPGSYEQYF
d_call: -
j_call: TRBJ2-7
clone_size: -
v_call: TRBV21-1

cdr3_nt: TGTGCCAGCAGCTTAGCGGAGGGCTATGGCTACACCTTC
cdr3_aa: CASSLAEGYGYTF
d_call: -
j_call: TRBJ1-2
clone_size: -
v_call: TRBV7-2

cdr3_nt: TGTGCCAGCTCAACCGGGACTAGCGGCACAGATACGCAGTATTTT
cdr3_aa: CASSTGTSGTDTQYF
d_call: TRBD2
j_call: TRBJ2-3
clone_size: -
v_call: TRBV18

cdr3_nt: TGTGCCAGTAGTATAGCGGGAGAGGAAAAACTGTTTTTT
cdr3_aa: CASSIAGEEKLFF
d_call: -
j_call: TRBJ1-4
clone_size: -
v_call: TRBV19

cdr3_nt: TGCGCCAGCAGCCAAGGAGGAATAGGGGCCAACGAAGCTTTCTTT
cdr3_aa: CASSQGGIGANEAFF
d_call: -
j_call: TRBJ1-1
clone_size: -
v_call: TRBV4-3

cdr3_nt: TGCAGTGCTAGTTCTACTAGCGGGAGAGGTGAGCAGTTCTTC
cdr3_aa: CSASSTSGRGEQFF
d_call: TRBD2
j_call: TRBJ2-1
clone_size: -
v_call: TRBV20-1

cdr3_nt: TGTGCCAGCAGTGTATCGGTAGGGGCCCCTAACTATGGCTACACCTTC
cdr3_aa: CASSVSVGAPNYGYTF
d_call: -
j_call: TRBJ1-2
clone_size: -
v_call: TRBV6-1

cdr3_nt: TGTGCCAGCAGCCCTCGAGGGCCGAACACTGAAGCTTTCTTT
cdr3_aa: CASSPRGPNTEAFF
d_call: -
j_call: TRBJ1-1
clone_size: -
v_call: TRBV11-3

cdr3_nt: TGTGCCAGCAGCGTAGGCGGACATGACTATGGCTACACCTTC
cdr3_aa: CASSVGGHDYGYTF
d_call: -
j_call: TRBJ1-2
clone_size: once
v_call: TRBV9

cdr3_nt: TGTGCCAGCTCACCGTCGGCGGGGGTCACCGGGGAGCTGTTTTTT
cdr3_aa: CASSPSAGVTGELFF
d_call: TRBD2
j_call: TRBJ2-2
clone_size: -
v_call: TRBV18

cdr3_nt: TGTGCCAGCAGTTCCCAGCCAGGGGGATATAGCAATCAGCCCCAGCATTTT
cdr3_aa: CASSSQPGGYSNQPQHF
d_call: TRBD1
j_call: TRBJ1-5
clone_size: -
v_call: TRBV27

cdr3_nt: TGTGCCAGCAGTTTCAGATACCAAGAGACCCAGTACTTC
cdr3_aa: CASSFRYQETQYF
d_call: -
j_call: TRBJ2-5
clone_size: -
v_call: TRBV12-3/TRBV12-4

cdr3_nt: TGTGCCAGCAGTGGGACATCTGCAACTAATGAAAAACTGTTTTTT
cdr3_aa: CASSGTSATNEKLFF
d_call: -
j_call: TRBJ1-4
clone_size: -
v_call: TRBV2

cdr3_nt: TGCGCCAGCAGCCAGAAGAACCAAGGGGGCGCAACTAATGAAAAACTGTTTTTT
cdr3_aa: CASSQKNQGGATNEKLFF
d_call: TRBD1
j_call: TRBJ1-4
clone_size: -
v_call: TRBV4-3

cdr3_nt: TGTGCCAGCTCACCACGGCAGGACAGAGGAGAGACCCAGTACTTC
cdr3_aa: CASSPRQDRGETQYF
d_call: -
j_call: TRBJ2-5
clone_size: -
v_call: TRBV18

cdr3_nt: TGTGCCAGCAGCCCGACAGGGATTTCCCAGCCCCAGCATTTT
cdr3_aa: CASSPTGISQPQHF
d_call: TRBD1
j_call: TRBJ1-5
clone_size: -
v_call: TRBV3-1/TRBV3-2

cdr3_nt: TGTGCCAGCAGCCTAATGGCTAGCGGAACCTACAATGAGCAGTTCTTC
cdr3_aa: CASSLMASGTYNEQFF
d_call: TRBD2
j_call: TRBJ2-1
clone_size: -
v_call: TRBV11-3